This T cell receptor (beta chain) was observed in a study of CD8 T cell repertoires and HIV-1 epitope variants. Across the whole study: Each of Twenty-five Gag and Nef epitope peptides stimulated a separate culture. A roughly 10-day culture received IL-2, IL-7 and IL-15 on days 3 and 7.

Regarding this clone: Its antigen is not identified. Germline and junction disagree at one end, which may indicate a read error.

This CDR3 has 13 amino acids. The germline V gene has CDR1 PRHDT and CDR2 FYEKMQ (reference sequence). Sequenced by immunoSEQ multiplex PCR; TCRdb stores in-frame clones only, minus some. The sample lists around 5,400 clones; about three fifths were seen once. This receptor was obtained from a male donor with HIV. The J gene is TRBJ2-1, the V gene TRBV13; D call uncertain. Sequences were obtained from cultured CD8+ T cells derived from PBMCs. The CDR3 loop is CASTLRLDNEQFF. In nucleotides, the CDR3 is TGTGCCAGCACCTTACGGTTGGACAATGAGCAGTTCTTC.